The subject of this entry is one TCR beta chain. The source of the sample is a study of PD-L1 blockade in urothelial cancer. Here immunoSEQ multiplex PCR was the method, and the copy in TCRdb shows in-frame clones only, minus some. The profile shows approximately 70,000 clones, approximately 88% of them singletons. Between the trimmed V and J ends, which lost 10 bases and 0 bases, there was a span of 12 bases. Germline assignment: CDR1 SGHAT and CDR2 FQNNGV. This CDR3 spans 13 amino acids. The sequence was collected from a man in his fifties or sixties with urothelial cancer. The starting material was PBMCs, obtained around atezolizumab (anti-PD-L1) treatment. The rearrangement joins TRBV11-2 to TRBJ1-1; no firm D call. The CDR3, as DNA: TGTGCCATACAGTTGGGCTTGAACACTGAAGCTTTCTTT. This encodes CAIQLGLNTEAFF.